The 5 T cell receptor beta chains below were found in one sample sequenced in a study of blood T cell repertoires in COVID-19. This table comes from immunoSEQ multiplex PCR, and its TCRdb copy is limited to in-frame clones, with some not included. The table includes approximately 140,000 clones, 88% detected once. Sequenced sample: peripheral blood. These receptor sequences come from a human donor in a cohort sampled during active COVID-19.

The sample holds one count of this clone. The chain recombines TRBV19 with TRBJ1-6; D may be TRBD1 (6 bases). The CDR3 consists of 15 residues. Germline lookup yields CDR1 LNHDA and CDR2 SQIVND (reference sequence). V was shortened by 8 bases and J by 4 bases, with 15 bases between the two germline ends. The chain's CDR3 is CASQTGTRYNSPLHF. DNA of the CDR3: TGTGCCAGTCAGACCGGGACACGTTATAATTCACCCCTCCACTTT.

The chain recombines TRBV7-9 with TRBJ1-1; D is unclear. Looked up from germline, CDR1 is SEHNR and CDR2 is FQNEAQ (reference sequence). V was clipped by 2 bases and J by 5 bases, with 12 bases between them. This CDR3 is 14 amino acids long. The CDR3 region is CASSLRQDNTEAFF. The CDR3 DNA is TGTGCCAGCAGCTTAAGGCAGGATAATACTGAAGCTTTCTTT.

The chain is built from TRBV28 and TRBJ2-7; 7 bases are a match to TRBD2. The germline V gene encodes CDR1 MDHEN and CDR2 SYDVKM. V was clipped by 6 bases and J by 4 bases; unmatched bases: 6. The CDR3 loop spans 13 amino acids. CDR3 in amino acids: CASRQRGTYEQYF. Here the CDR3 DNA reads TGTGCCAGCAGGCAGCGGGGTACATACGAGCAGTACTTC.

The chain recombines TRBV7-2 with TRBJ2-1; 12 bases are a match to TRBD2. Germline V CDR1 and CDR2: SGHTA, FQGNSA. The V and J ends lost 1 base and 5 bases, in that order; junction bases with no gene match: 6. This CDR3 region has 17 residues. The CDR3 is CASSLDRGLAGNNEQFF. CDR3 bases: TGTGCCAGCAGCTTAGACAGGGGACTAGCGGGTAACAATGAGCAGTTCTTC.

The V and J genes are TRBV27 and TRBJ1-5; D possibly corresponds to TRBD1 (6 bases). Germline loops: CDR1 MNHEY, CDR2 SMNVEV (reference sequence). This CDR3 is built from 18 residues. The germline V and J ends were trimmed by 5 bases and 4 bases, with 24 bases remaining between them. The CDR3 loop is CASSEPTGLSLANQPQHF. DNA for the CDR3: TGTGCCAGCAGTGAACCGACAGGTTTAAGTTTAGCTAATCAGCCCCAGCATTTT.